This entry lists 30 T cell receptor beta chains sequenced from one sample in a study of blood T cell repertoires in COVID-19. TCRdb's table, derived via immunoSEQ multiplex PCR, lists solely in-frame clones and lacks some. The table has about 140,000 clones, 88% seen once; the top ten hold about 1.5%. The sample taken for sequencing was peripheral blood. Receptors originate from a woman aged 50 to 65 with acute or convalescent COVID-19.

J is TRBJ1-6 and V is TRBV2, with a possible D match to TRBD1 (5 bases). Trimming took off 4 bases at V and 6 bases at J, with 13 bases between the two ends. This CDR3 is built from 15 residues. Germline CDR1 SNHLY, CDR2 FYNNEI. The CDR3 DNA reads TGTGCCAGCAGTGGAGATGCGGGGGGTAATTCACCCCTCCACTTT. Translating it yields CASSGDAGGNSPLHF.

The V gene is TRBV5-6, the J gene TRBJ2-7; no firm D call. The V gene lost 1 base and the J gene lost 1 base, with 9 bases spanning the gap. Germline lookup yields CDR1 SGHDT and CDR2 YYEEEE. The CDR3 consists of 14 residues. The CDR3 region is CASSLRYRSYEQYF. CDR3 in DNA: TGTGCCAGCAGCTTGCGTTACAGATCCTACGAGCAGTACTTC.

The chain has TRBV28 and TRBJ1-2, with a tentative D call TRBD1 (5 bases). Germline V lookup: CDR1 MDHEN, CDR2 SYDVKM. The CDR3 extends over 17 amino acids. The ends were cut back, 2 bases at V and 4 bases at J, with 20 bases in the middle. The CDR3 is CASSLRSLRQNTYGYTF. The CDR3 nucleotides are TGTGCCAGCAGTTTACGCTCCCTGAGACAGAACACCTATGGCTACACCTTC.

The chain links TRBV27 to TRBJ1-5; maybe TRBD1 (6 bases). V lost 6 bases and J lost 6, with 15 bases in between. The CDR3 extends over 14 amino acids. Germline V gene data show CDR1 as MNHEY and CDR2 as SMNVEV (reference sequence). CDR3 sequence (DNA): TGTGCCAGCAGACCCAACCAGGGGAGTCAGCCCCAGCATTTT. Translated, it gives CASRPNQGSQPQHF.

This clone was seen just once. The gene calls are TRBV12-3 or TRBV12-4 and TRBJ1-1; 9 bases line up with TRBD1. The CDR3 is 13 residues long. Germline trimming cut 9 bases from V and 1 base from J; bases unmatched to any gene: 3. CDR3: CASGTGRNTEAFF. The CDR3 nucleotides read TGTGCCAGTGGGACAGGGAGGAACACTGAAGCTTTCTTT.

In its sample, this clone was seen many times. The chain has TRBV27 and TRBJ2-1, with D hard to call. The CDR3 totals 12 residues. V was trimmed by 3 bases and J by 9 bases, leaving 9 bases between them. Germline V gives CDR1 MNHEY, CDR2 SMNVEV (reference sequence). CDR3 region: CASSFYHSEQFF. CDR3 coding DNA: TGTGCCAGCAGTTTCTACCATAGTGAGCAGTTCTTC.

V is TRBV9 and J is TRBJ2-1; 14 bases map to TRBD2. The CDR3 is made up of 19 amino acids. The germline V gene encodes CDR1 SGDLS and CDR2 YYNGEE. V lost 4 bases and J lost 0; bases outside the gene matches: 9. Here the CDR3 DNA reads TGTGCCAGCAGCTGGACCGGGACTAGCGGGAGTTACTCCTACAATGAGCAGTTCTTC. Protein product: CASSWTGTSGSYSYNEQFF.

This chain connects TRBV7-9 to TRBJ1-1; TRBD1 matches at 8 bases. This CDR3 spans 16 amino acids. Germline V gene sequence: CDR1 SEHNR, CDR2 FQNEAQ (reference sequence). V lost 1 base to trimming and J lost 2 bases; unmatched junction nucleotides: 6. CDR3: CASSLGHSGGNTEAFF. The CDR3 DNA reads as TGTGCCAGCAGCTTAGGACATTCAGGGGGCAACACTGAAGCTTTCTTT.

This rearrangement joins TRBV5-1 to TRBJ2-7, with a weak D call TRBD1 (6 bases). The CDR3 consists of 19 residues. Germline V gene lookup returns CDR1 SGHRS and CDR2 YFSETQ. With 1 base removed from V and 1 base from J, the gap between germline ends came to 24 bases. The CDR3 loop reads CASSLRGSGELHRSYEQYF. The CDR3 bases are TGCGCCAGCAGCTTGAGGGGATCAGGGGAACTACATAGATCCTACGAGCAGTACTTC.

The gene calls are TRBV4-2 and TRBJ1-6; D perhaps matches TRBD1 (6 bases). V lost 0 bases to trimming and J lost 6 bases, with 12 bases between them. There are 16 residues in the CDR3. CDR1 LGHNA and CDR2 YNFKEQ come from the germline V gene. Here the CDR3 reads CASSQDFRGSNSPLHF. DNA of the CDR3: TGTGCCAGCAGCCAAGATTTCAGGGGTAGTAATTCACCCCTCCACTTT.

V gene TRBV19 combines with J gene TRBJ2-3; 9 nucleotides align to TRBD1. J was trimmed by 2 bases and V by 7 bases; bases with no gene match: 10. CDR1 LNHDA and CDR2 SQIVND come from the germline V gene (reference sequence). CDR3 length: 16 residues. The DNA for the CDR3 is TGTGCCAGTAACCCCCGGGACAGGGCTTTCACAGATACGCAGTATTTT. Translating gives CASNPRDRAFTDTQYF.

The CDR3 protein is CASSARTSGKETQYF. CDR3 nucleotides: TGTGCCAGCAGTGCAAGGACTAGCGGGAAAGAGACCCAGTACTTC. The chain uses TRBV2 and TRBJ2-5; 12 positions agree with TRBD2. The CDR3 is 15 residues long. The V gene end was trimmed by 4 bases and the J gene end by 3 bases; junction bases not matched to a gene: 3. Germline CDR1 reads SNHLY; CDR2 reads FYNNEI.

CDR3 nucleotides: TGTGCCATCAGGGGACAGGGAAGTTCACCCCTCCACTTT. It specifies CAIRGQGSSPLHF. The J gene is TRBJ1-6, the V gene TRBV10-3; 9 nucleotides agree with TRBD1. The germline V gene encodes CDR1 ENHRY and CDR2 SYGVKD. There are 13 residues in the CDR3. Trimming took 6 bases from V and 9 from J; bases not matched to a gene: 3.

The chain employs TRBV30 and TRBJ2-5; unclear D gene. V was cut by 1 base and J by 5 bases, with 11 bases left in between. This CDR3 has 13 amino acids. Looked up from germline, CDR1 is GTSNPN and CDR2 is SVGIG (reference sequence). The DNA of the CDR3 is TGTGCCTGGAGTGGTAGGTGGGCGGAGACCCAGTACTTC. Translated, it gives CAWSGRWAETQYF.

The V gene is TRBV6-5, the J gene TRBJ1-2, with 10 bases that match TRBD1. V lost 8 bases to trimming and J lost 6 bases; unmatched junction nucleotides: 6. CDR1 and CDR2 from the germline V gene are MNHEY and SVGAGI. CDR3 length: 13 amino acids. The CDR3 region has the DNA TGTGCCAGCTCCCGGGACAGGGGCGATGGCTACACCTTC. The encoded protein is CASSRDRGDGYTF.

The DNA of the CDR3 is TGTGCCAGCTCACCCAGGGGCGCGGGCAATCAGCCCCAGCATTTT. This sequence encodes CASSPRGAGNQPQHF. V and J are TRBV18 and TRBJ1-5, with D perhaps TRBD1 (6 bases). Trimming took off 3 bases at V and 2 bases at J, with 11 bases between the two ends. CDR1 is KGHSH and CDR2 is LQKENI in the germline V gene. The CDR3 totals 15 residues.

This chain joins TRBV5-1 and TRBJ2-2; perhaps TRBD2 as D (5 bases). Trimming took 2 bases from V and 7 from J, leaving 18 bases between them. Germline lookup yields CDR1 SGHRS and CDR2 YFSETQ. There are 16 residues in the CDR3. The CDR3 sequence: CASSFYGNTGSGELFF. CDR3 sequence (DNA): TGCGCCAGCAGCTTTTATGGGAACACGGGGAGCGGGGAGCTGTTTTTT.

V gene TRBV5-1 combines with J gene TRBJ1-2; 7 bases map to TRBD1. Germline CDR1 and CDR2: SGHRS and YFSETQ. CDR3 length: 14 amino acids. Trimming took 4 bases from V and 0 from J; bases not matched to a gene: 3. The CDR3 region has the DNA TGCGCCAGCAGCCCGGGACAGCCTAACTATGGCTACACCTTC. Its protein is CASSPGQPNYGYTF.

The chain couples TRBV18 to TRBJ1-5; possible D gene TRBD1, 5 bases. Trimming cost V 6 bases and J 4 bases, with 13 bases left between them. Germline V lookup: CDR1 KGHSH, CDR2 LQKENI. CDR3 length: 14 amino acids. The CDR3 loop is CASSTTGGNQPQHF. The CDR3 DNA sequence: TGTGCCAGCTCCACCACGGGGGGGAATCAGCCCCAGCATTTT.

V usage is TRBV27 and J usage is TRBJ1-2; TRBD1 agrees at 7 bases. Germline trimming cut 0 bases from V and 2 bases from J; bases unmatched to any gene: 0. Per the germline V gene, CDR1 is MNHEY and CDR2 is SMNVEV (reference sequence). The CDR3 consists of 14 residues. This CDR3 reads CASSLSGQNYGYTF. The CDR3 bases are TGTGCCAGCAGTTTATCGGGACAGAACTATGGCTACACCTTC.

V gene TRBV6-5 combines with J gene TRBJ1-3; 8 positions match TRBD1. Per germline, CDR1 MNHEY and CDR2 SVGAGI. The CDR3 extends over 14 amino acids. V dropped 6 bases and J dropped 2; count of bases not matched to a gene: 3. As DNA, the CDR3 is TGTGCCAGCAGAAAACAGGGGGCTGGAAACACCATATATTTT. Translating it yields CASRKQGAGNTIYF.

The V and J genes are TRBV6-5 and TRBJ1-2; D gene unclear. Trimming shortened V by 6 bases and J by 8 bases, and 13 bases separated the two germline ends. The CDR3 is made up of 12 amino acids. CDR1 MNHEY and CDR2 SVGAGI come from the germline V gene. In DNA form, the CDR3 reads TGTGCCAGCAGGAGGGCTCTCTACGGCTACACCTTC. Amino acids: CASRRALYGYTF.

The chain employs TRBV7-9 and TRBJ2-7, with TRBD2 identical over 13 bases. CDR3 length equals 17 residues. The junction had 8 bases not matched to a gene; V was cut back by 3 bases and J by 3 bases. Germline V CDR1 and CDR2: SEHNR, FQNEAQ (reference sequence). CDR3 region: CASSFHLLAGGFYEQYF. CDR3 coding DNA: TGTGCCAGCAGCTTCCACCTACTAGCGGGAGGGTTCTACGAGCAGTACTTC.

The chain uses TRBV6-2 or TRBV6-3 and TRBJ2-3; 11 nucleotides line up with TRBD2. Per the germline V gene, CDR1 is MNHEY and CDR2 is SVGEGT. The CDR3 spans 17 residues. The V gene end was trimmed by 2 bases and the J gene end by 3 bases; junction bases not matched to a gene: 7. The CDR3 region is CASSYTLAGGPTDTQYF. CDR3 DNA sequence: TGTGCCAGCAGTTACACATTAGCGGGAGGGCCAACAGATACGCAGTATTTT.

This chain uses TRBV2 with TRBJ2-7; 13 bases are a match to TRBD2. The CDR3 length is 16 residues. Unmatched junction bases numbered 3, after V lost 4 bases and J lost 0 bases. The germline V gene encodes CDR1 SNHLY and CDR2 FYNNEI. The DNA for the CDR3 is TGTGCCAGCAGTGTGGGACTAGCGGGGCTCTCCTACGAGCAGTACTTC. This encodes CASSVGLAGLSYEQYF.

CDR3 sequence reads: CASSFIDDTQYF. The CDR3 nucleotides read TGTGCCAGCAGCTTCATAGATGATACGCAGTATTTT. This chain connects TRBV9 to TRBJ2-3; D remains ambiguous. The CDR3 contains 12 residues. V lost 4 bases to trimming and J lost 6 bases, with 9 bases between them. Germline V gene lookup returns CDR1 SGDLS and CDR2 YYNGEE.

This chain joins TRBV5-6 and TRBJ1-2; D perhaps matches TRBD1 (6 bases). Germline V CDR1 and CDR2: SGHDT, YYEEEE. V lost 1 base, J lost 7 bases, and 14 bases lay in between. There are 14 residues in the CDR3. The DNA of the CDR3 is TGTGCCAGCAGCTTGTGGAACAGGGAAGGTGGCTACACCTTC. Protein: CASSLWNREGGYTF.

To note about this clone: Other DNA sequences within the sample encode an identical CDR3. The rearrangement links TRBV19 to TRBJ2-3; no clear D. Germline assignment: CDR1 LNHDA and CDR2 SQIVND (reference sequence). V was pared by 3 bases and J by 6 bases, with 4 bases between. The CDR3 runs to 11 residues. CDR3 in amino acids: CASSIGDTQYF. As DNA, the CDR3 is TGTGCCAGTAGTATCGGGGATACGCAGTATTTT.

This chain joins TRBV30 and TRBJ1-6; 9 bases map to TRBD1. V gave up 3 bases and J gave up 11 bases; unmatched junction bases: 5. Germline loops: CDR1 GTSNPN, CDR2 SVGIG (reference sequence). The CDR3 has 13 amino acids. The CDR3, as DNA: TGTGCCTGGAGGGGGACAGGGATTCCACCCCTCCACTTT. Encoded protein: CAWRGTGIPPLHF. The full variable domain, its missing parts supplied by reference TRBV30 and TRBJ1-6, is SQTIHQWPATLVQPVGSPLSLECTVEGTSNPNLYWYRQAAGRGLQLLFYSVGIGQISSEVPQNLSASRPQDRQFILSSKKLLLSDSGFYLCAWRGTGIPPLHFGNGTRLTVT.

In its sample, this clone was seen once. The chain recombines TRBV7-9 with TRBJ1-2; 9 bases map to TRBD1. The CDR3 runs 15 residues. Germline lookup yields CDR1 SEHNR and CDR2 FQNEAQ (reference sequence). V was clipped by 1 base and J by 8 bases; unmatched bases: 8. The CDR3 region is CASSLGAQGAGGYTF. The CDR3 region has the DNA TGTGCCAGCAGCTTAGGGGCACAGGGGGCTGGCGGCTACACCTTC.